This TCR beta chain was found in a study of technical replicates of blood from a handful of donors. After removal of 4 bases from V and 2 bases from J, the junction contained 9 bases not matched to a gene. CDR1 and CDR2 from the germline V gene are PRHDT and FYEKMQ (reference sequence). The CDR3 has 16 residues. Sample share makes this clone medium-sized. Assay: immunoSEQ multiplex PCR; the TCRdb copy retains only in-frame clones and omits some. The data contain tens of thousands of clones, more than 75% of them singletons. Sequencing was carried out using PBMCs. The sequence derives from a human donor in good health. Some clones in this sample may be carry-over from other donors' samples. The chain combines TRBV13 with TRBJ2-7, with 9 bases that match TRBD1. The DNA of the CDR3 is TGTGCCAGCAGCTCCTTGGCGGGACAGGGAACCTACGAGCAGTACTTC. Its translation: CASSSLAGQGTYEQYF.